This T cell receptor (beta chain) was captured in a study of early T cells in non-severe SARS-CoV-2 infection. General study results and limits: Missing private and CD4 specificities, VDJdb matching favored anti-spike CD8 responses.

This clonotype was observed a single time. Its antigen remains unidentified. Researchers tagged individual cDNA molecules with unique molecular identifiers. TCRdb processed the 5' RACE reads anew with MiXCR; each CDR3 protein has one entry. The sample contains about 100,000 distinct CDR3 sequences, around 10% of which appear only once. The sequenced sample was whole blood. The TCR sequence derives from an adult who was a healthcare worker with PCR-confirmed SARS-CoV-2 infection or an uninfected control (not recorded which).

CDR3 region: CASIEDRAGTEAFF. The DNA for the CDR3 is TGTGCCAGCATCGAAGACAGGGCAGGGACTGAAGCTTTCTTT. The rearrangement links TRBV5-4 to TRBJ1-1, with 7 bases lining up with TRBD1. Trimming at V came to 6 bases and at J to 5 bases, leaving 10 bases not matched to a gene. Germline values: CDR1 SGHNT, CDR2 YYREEE (reference sequence). There are 14 residues in the CDR3.